This T cell receptor (beta chain) was recorded in a study of blood T cell repertoires in COVID-19. Study-level background: COVID-19 samples, acute and convalescent, were from the United States, Italy and Spain. PBMCs, B-cell-depleted T cells, or T cells were the source of the cDNA or gDNA that made up the material.

This CDR3 contains 13 residues. Trimming removed 4 bases at V and 5 bases at J, with 11 bases between. CDR1 is MDHEN, CDR2 SYDVKM, per germline. In the source study's methods: Reference gene primer amplification gave estimated nucleated cell counts. Measured with immunoSEQ multiplex PCR; TCRdb has only the in-frame clones, and not every one. The DNA was the basis for D and trimming; V, J and clone size are from that table. This table holds just under 90,000 clones, 90% found once. The chain uses TRBV28 and TRBJ2-5; no clear D. The sequence derives from a man between 60 and 75 years old with acute or convalescent COVID-19. The specimen sequenced was peripheral blood. The CDR3 region has the DNA TGTGCCAGCAGTTACCGGTTAATGGAGACCCAGTACTTC. Translated, it gives CASSYRLMETQYF.